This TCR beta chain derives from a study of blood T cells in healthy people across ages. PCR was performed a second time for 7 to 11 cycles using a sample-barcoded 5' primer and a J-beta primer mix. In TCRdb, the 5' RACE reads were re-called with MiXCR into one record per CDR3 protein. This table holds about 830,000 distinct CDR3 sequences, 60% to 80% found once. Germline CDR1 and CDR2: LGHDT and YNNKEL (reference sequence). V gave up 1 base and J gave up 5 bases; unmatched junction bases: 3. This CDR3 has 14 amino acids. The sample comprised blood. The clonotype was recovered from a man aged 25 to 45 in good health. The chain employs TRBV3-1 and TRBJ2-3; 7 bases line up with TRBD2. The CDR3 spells CASSQALAGDTQYF. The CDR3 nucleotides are TGTGCCAGCAGCCAAGCCTTAGCGGGAGATACGCAGTATTTT.